These 27 T cell receptor beta chains share one sample of origin, sequenced in a study of CXCR3-negative and CXCR3-positive naive CD8 T cells. Overall study results and limits: CXCR3-negative naive cells had less hydrophobic TRB CDR3s than did CXCR3-positive naive cells.

5' RACE with UMI labels generated the TRB cDNA libraries. From its re-call of the 5' RACE reads, TCRdb lists each CDR3 protein once, without DNA. This listing includes about 120,000 distinct CDR3 sequences. Their cognate antigens are unknown. The sample taken for sequencing was naive CXCR3+ CD8+ T cells from blood. Indicated subset: CD45RO-CCR7+CD27+CD95- naive CD8+ T cells expressing CXCR3 (TNR3+). The receptors derive from a human donor in good health. Some clones in this sample may be carry-over from other donors' samples.

V is TRBV6-5 and J is TRBJ2-1. The CDR3 covers 14 residues. The germline V gene encodes CDR1 MNHEY and CDR2 SVGAGI. CDR3 sequence reads: CASSYSETAVEQFF.

The chain carries TRBV6-5 and TRBJ2-2; checking the TCRdb D call of TRBD2 is not possible without DNA. Germline V gene lookup returns CDR1 MNHEY and CDR2 SVGAGI. The length of the CDR3 is 15 residues. The CDR3 protein is CASSYSGGTAGELFF.

This rearrangement joins TRBV29-1 to TRBJ2-7; TCRdb returns TRBD1, unconfirmable since there is no DNA. Germline loops: CDR1 SQVTM, CDR2 ANQGSEA. CDR3 length equals 12 residues. CDR3 loop: CSVQGLLGEQYF.

The V gene is TRBV5-6, the J gene TRBJ2-1; without DNA, the TCRdb call of TRBD1 cannot be checked. Germline V CDR1 and CDR2: SGHDT, YYEEEE. This CDR3 contains 15 residues. CDR3 loop: CASSLGGAMGNEQFF.

The gene calls are TRBV7-9 and TRBJ2-7; the TCRdb call, TRBD1, lacks DNA for checking. The CDR3 extends over 13 amino acids. CDR1 and CDR2 from the germline V gene are SEHNR and FQNEAQ (reference sequence). CDR3 residues: CASSLRGSHEQYF.

The chain recombines TRBV13 with TRBJ2-6. Germline CDR1 is PRHDT and CDR2 is FYEKMQ (reference sequence). The CDR3 covers 13 residues. The CDR3 reads CASSQTGANVLTF.

This CDR3 is CASSKVRDRTKKSSGNTIYF. The V call is TRBV21-1, the J call TRBJ1-3; TCRdb's D call, TRBD1, is unchecked because there is no DNA. TRBV21-1 is reported as a pseudogene. The CDR3 totals 20 residues.

This sequence joins TRBV29-1 and TRBJ2-7. Germline assignment: CDR1 SQVTM and CDR2 ANQGSEA. The CDR3 extends over 14 amino acids. The CDR3 loop reads CSVEFFTDTYEQYF.

The chain couples TRBV29-1 to TRBJ2-3; with no DNA, the TCRdb D assignment of TRBD2 cannot be verified. CDR3 size: 12 residues. Per the germline V gene, CDR1 is SQVTM and CDR2 is ANQGSEA. The CDR3 loop reads CSVVMGEGTQYF.

The chain uses TRBV7-6 and TRBJ2-1. CDR1 and CDR2 from the germline V gene are SGHVS and FNYEAQ. The CDR3 is 15 residues long. The CDR3 reads CASSLGHTGYNEQFF. The full variable domain, in which reference TRBV7-6 and TRBJ2-1 provide the parts outside the CDR3, is GAGVSQSPRYKVTKRGQDVALRCDPISGHVSLYWYRQALGQGPEFLTYFNYEAQQDKSGLPNDRFSAERPEGSISTLTIQRTEQRDSAMYRCASSLGHTGYNEQFFGPGTRLTVL.

The V and J genes are TRBV30 and TRBJ2-1. Per the germline V gene, CDR1 is GTSNPN and CDR2 is SVGIG (reference sequence). The CDR3 sequence is 12 residues long. The CDR3 here is CAWSALNNEQFF.

This chain uses TRBV4-3 with TRBJ2-7; TCRdb's D call of TRBD2 is untestable without DNA. This CDR3 is built from 14 residues. CDR1 LGHNA and CDR2 YSLEER come from the germline V gene. Here the CDR3 reads CASSQEAVSYEQYF.

The chain employs TRBV5-1 and TRBJ2-2; TCRdb outputs TRBD1, but without DNA this stays unchecked. The germline V gene has CDR1 SGHRS and CDR2 YFSETQ. The CDR3 consists of 13 residues. The CDR3: CASWGQNTGELFF.

The chain has TRBV6-5 and TRBJ1-6; TCRdb proposes TRBD1, but this gene call is untestable without DNA. In germline, CDR1 is MNHEY, CDR2 SVGAGI. The CDR3 is 14 residues long. The CDR3 loop is CASSSGTESSPLHF.

This chain links TRBV6-2 or TRBV6-3 with TRBJ2-1. The CDR3 consists of 13 residues. Germline loops: CDR1 MNHEY, CDR2 SVGEGT. This CDR3 reads CATGLNGVNEQFF.

The chain combines TRBV7-3 with TRBJ2-3; the TCRdb call, TRBD1, lacks DNA for checking. Germline V gene data show CDR1 as SGHTA and CDR2 as FQGTGA. CDR3 size: 13 residues. This CDR3 is CASSPPGRDTQYF.

This chain links TRBV7-2 with TRBJ2-2; TCRdb's D call, TRBD1, is unchecked because there is no DNA. Germline V gene sequence: CDR1 SGHTA, CDR2 FQGNSA. CDR3 length equals 14 residues. CDR3 sequence: CASTTWTGTGELFF.

The chain is built from TRBV7-9 and TRBJ1-1; TCRdb selects TRBD1, and the lack of DNA leaves this call unchecked. The CDR3 extends over 14 amino acids. Germline V gene lookup returns CDR1 SEHNR and CDR2 FQNEAQ (reference sequence). The CDR3 sequence: CASSLASRGTEAFF.

V gene TRBV6-2 or TRBV6-3 combines with J gene TRBJ2-7; TCRdb names TRBD2, which stays unverified in the absence of DNA. The CDR3 length is 14 residues. Per the germline V gene, CDR1 is MNHEY and CDR2 is SVGEGT. CDR3 protein: CASLEVGGDYEQYF.

V is TRBV28 and J is TRBJ1-2; TCRdb gives TRBD1 as the D gene, but with no DNA this cannot be confirmed. The CDR3 runs to 14 residues. Per the germline V gene, CDR1 is MDHEN and CDR2 is SYDVKM. The CDR3: CASRPPGQVYGYTF.

The chain uses TRBV9 and TRBJ1-1. The length of the CDR3 is 12 residues. Germline values: CDR1 SGDLS, CDR2 YYNGEE. The CDR3 here is CASSAGVTEAFF.

This chain connects TRBV4-1 to TRBJ2-7; the D gene TCRdb calls, TRBD1, cannot be checked with no DNA. The germline V gene has CDR1 MGHRA and CDR2 YSYEKL. The CDR3 length is 15 residues. This chain's CDR3 is CASSQTGGQFYEQYF.

The CDR3 loop is CASSRAGEDEQFF. This chain links TRBV11-3 with TRBJ2-1; TCRdb reports TRBD2, a call that lacks DNA to check it against. This CDR3 is 13 amino acids long. The V gene's germline CDR1 is SGHNT and CDR2 YENEEA. The variable domain in full, with the rest retrieved from reference TRBV11-3 and TRBJ2-1, is EAGVVQSPRYKIIEKKQPVAFWCNPISGHNTLYWYLQNLGQGPELLIRYENEEAVDDSQLPKDRFSAERLKGVDSTLKIQPAELGDSAVYLCASSRAGEDEQFFGPGTRLTVL.

V is TRBV28 and J is TRBJ2-1; TCRdb gives TRBD1 as the D gene, but with no DNA this cannot be confirmed. Germline values: CDR1 MDHEN, CDR2 SYDVKM. The CDR3 length is 15 residues. This CDR3 reads CASSESVGGYNEQFF.

The chain links TRBV11-2 to TRBJ2-7; TCRdb picks TRBD1, but there is no DNA to check that call. CDR1 and CDR2 from the germline V gene are SGHAT and FQNNGV. This CDR3 has 15 amino acids. The CDR3 loop is CASSEIPRRIYEQYF.

The V and J genes are TRBV14 and TRBJ2-3. Germline V CDR1 and CDR2: SGHDN, FVKESK. CDR3 length equals 13 residues. CDR3: CASSQPYTDTQYF.

The rearrangement uses TRBV20-1 and TRBJ1-4; TCRdb's assignment of TRBD1 cannot be checked, as there is no DNA. In germline, CDR1 is DFQATT, CDR2 SNEGSKA (reference sequence). The CDR3 sequence is 13 residues long. CDR3 in amino acids: CSASAGDNEKLFF.